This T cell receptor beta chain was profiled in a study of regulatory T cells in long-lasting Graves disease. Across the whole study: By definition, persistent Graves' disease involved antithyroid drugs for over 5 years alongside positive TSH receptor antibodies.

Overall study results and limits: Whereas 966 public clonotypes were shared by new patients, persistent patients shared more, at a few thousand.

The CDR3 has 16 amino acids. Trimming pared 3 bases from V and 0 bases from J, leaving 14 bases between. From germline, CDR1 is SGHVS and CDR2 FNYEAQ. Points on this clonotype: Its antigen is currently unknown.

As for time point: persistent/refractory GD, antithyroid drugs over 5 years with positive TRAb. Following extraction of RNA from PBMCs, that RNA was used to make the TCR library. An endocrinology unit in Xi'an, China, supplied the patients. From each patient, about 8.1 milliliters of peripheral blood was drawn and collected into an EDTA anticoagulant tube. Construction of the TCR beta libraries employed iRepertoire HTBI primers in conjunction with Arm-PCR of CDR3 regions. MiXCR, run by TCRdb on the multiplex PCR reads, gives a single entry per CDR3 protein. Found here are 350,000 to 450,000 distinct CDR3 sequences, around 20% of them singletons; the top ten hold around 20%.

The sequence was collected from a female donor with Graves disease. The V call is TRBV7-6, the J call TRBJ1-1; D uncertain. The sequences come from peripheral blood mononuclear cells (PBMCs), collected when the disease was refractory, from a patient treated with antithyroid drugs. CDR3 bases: TGTGCCAGCAGCTTGGAGTTGAGGCAGATGAACACTGAAGCTTTCTTT. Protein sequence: CASSLELRQMNTEAFF.